The 17 T cell receptor beta chains in this list originate from one sample, sequenced in a study of T cell responses to AZD1222 COVID-19 vaccine. Clones were sequenced by immunoSEQ multiplex PCR, and TCRdb holds only the in-frame ones, with some missing. The sample contains fewer than 140,000 clones, roughly 90% of which appear only once. The sequencing used peripheral blood, collected on day 0 of AZD1222 vaccination. All receptors derive from an adult in good health.

V usage is TRBV12-3 or TRBV12-4 and J usage is TRBJ2-2, with D maybe TRBD2 (6 bases). This CDR3 has 13 residues. Trimming removed 6 bases from V and 6 bases from J, with 11 bases in between. In nucleotides, the CDR3 is TGTGCCAGCAGCCATGGGACTCCCGGGGAGCTGTTTTTT. It is translated as CASSHGTPGELFF.

This clone was seen more than once but under ten times. The V call is TRBV27, the J call TRBJ2-2, with TRBD1 matching 7 bases. Germline trimming cut 5 bases from V and 8 bases from J; bases unmatched to any gene: 5. Germline V gene data show CDR1 as MNHEY and CDR2 as SMNVEV (reference sequence). The length of the CDR3 is 13 residues. CDR3 in amino acids: CASSLRGSGELFF. The CDR3 DNA sequence: TGTGCCAGCAGTCTCAGGGGGTCTGGGGAGCTGTTTTTT.

The chain joins TRBV3-1 (or the pseudogene TRBV3-2) to TRBJ1-5; D gene unclear. The CDR3 is 15 residues long. V lost 2 bases, J lost 0 bases, and 8 bases lay in between. Germline CDR1 reads LGHDT; CDR2 reads YNNKEL (reference sequence). CDR3 bases: TGTGCCAGCAGCCAAAGTAGTTTTAGCAATCAGCCCCAGCATTTT. Amino acid sequence: CASSQSSFSNQPQHF.

This clone was seen more than once but under ten times. Other DNA sequences of this sample code for an identical CDR3. The chain joins TRBV6-5 to TRBJ1-5; 7 bases are a match to TRBD1. CDR3 size: 14 residues. V lost 5 bases, J lost 2 bases, and 3 bases stayed unmatched. From germline, CDR1 is MNHEY and CDR2 SVGAGI. CDR3 nucleotide sequence: TGTGCCAGCAGTCGAGGACAGGGCAATCAGCCCCAGCATTTT. The encoded protein is CASSRGQGNQPQHF.

Worth noting for this clone: Other DNA sequences from this sample encode an identical CDR3 as well. The V and J genes are TRBV19 and TRBJ1-1, with 7 bases identical to TRBD1. V trimming: 9 bases; J trimming: 1 base; junction bases outside the gene matches: 2. Germline CDR1 reads LNHDA; CDR2 reads SQIVND (reference sequence). The CDR3 length is 12 residues. This CDR3 is CASRDRNTEAFF. CDR3 DNA: TGTGCCAGCCGGGACAGGAACACTGAAGCTTTCTTT.

The chain is built from TRBV4-2 and TRBJ1-5; D is unclear. Germline-derived CDR1 and CDR2 are LGHNA and YNFKEQ. The length of the CDR3 is 13 residues. The ends were cut back, 1 base at V and 0 bases at J, with 1 base in the middle. CDR3 sequence reads: CASSQVSNQPQHF. CDR3 nucleotides: TGTGCCAGCAGCCAAGTTAGCAATCAGCCCCAGCATTTT.

The chain couples TRBV28 to TRBJ2-2; 11 bases align to TRBD1. Unmatched junction bases numbered 9, after V lost 7 bases and J lost 8 bases. The CDR3 has 15 amino acids. The germline gives CDR1 MDHEN, CDR2 SYDVKM. CDR3 nucleotides: TGTGCCAGCAAGGCGAGGACAGGGGGCTTGGGGGAGCTGTTTTTT. It encodes CASKARTGGLGELFF.

The rearrangement uses TRBV7-2 and TRBJ1-2; D is ambiguous. Germline loops: CDR1 SGHTA, CDR2 FQGNSA. This CDR3 is built from 15 residues. V was clipped by 6 bases and J by 4 bases, with 18 bases between them. CDR3 region: CASSPGGGEIYGYTF. The CDR3 coding sequence is TGTGCCAGCAGTCCGGGCGGCGGAGAAATCTATGGCTACACCTTC.

The V gene is TRBV7-8, the J gene TRBJ2-7; TRBD1 is a possible D gene (6 bases). V lost 5 bases, J lost 1 base, and 9 bases lay in between. Germline CDR1 and CDR2: SGHVS and FQNEAQ. The CDR3 sequence is 13 residues long. The CDR3 loop reads CASSVRGSYEQYF. CDR3 in DNA: TGTGCCAGCAGCGTTAGGGGGTCCTACGAGCAGTACTTC.

The chain carries TRBV19 and TRBJ1-2; D is uncertain. Germline CDR1 and CDR2: LNHDA and SQIVND (reference sequence). The CDR3 is 14 residues long. V was cut by 4 bases and J by 8 bases, with 17 bases left in between. This CDR3 reads CASSTARTRGGYTF. For the CDR3, the DNA is TGTGCCAGTAGTACTGCTAGAACGCGGGGAGGCTACACCTTC.

The rearrangement joins TRBV19 to TRBJ2-3; 9 bases agree with TRBD2. The CDR3 is 15 residues long. In germline, CDR1 is LNHDA, CDR2 SQIVND (reference sequence). V shed 5 bases and J 7 bases; nucleotides not matched to a gene: 10. Here the CDR3 reads CASSEIGGREYTQYF. CDR3 in DNA: TGTGCCAGTAGTGAGATTGGCGGGAGGGAATATACGCAGTATTTT.

CDR3 bases: TGTGCCAGCAGCCAAGATGGGTGGGGGTCTGGGGCCAACGTCCTGACTTTC. It specifies CASSQDGWGSGANVLTF. This chain links TRBV3-1 (or the pseudogene TRBV3-2) with TRBJ2-6, with D possibly being TRBD1 or TRBD2 (5 bases each). The CDR3 extends over 17 amino acids. CDR1 is LGHDT and CDR2 is YNNKEL in the germline V gene (reference sequence). The V end lost 0 bases, the J end lost 1 base, and 10 bases lay between the germline ends.

This clone was counted once. One end of the junction does not line up with germline, which may come from a read error. The chain uses TRBV12-3 or TRBV12-4 and TRBJ1-2; no clear D. The CDR3 runs to 13 residues. CDR3 nucleotides: TGTGCCAGCACTTTAGGGTATCACTATGGCTACACCTTC. The encoded protein is CASTLGYHYGYTF.

CDR3 residues: CASSLGGQGGYNEQFF. DNA of the CDR3: TGTGCCAGCAGCTTGGGGGGACAGGGGGGCTACAATGAGCAGTTCTTC. The V gene is TRBV5-4, the J gene TRBJ2-1; 11 nucleotides align to TRBD1. V lost 0 bases to trimming and J lost 3 bases; unmatched junction nucleotides: 2. Germline CDR1 SGHNT, CDR2 YYREEE (reference sequence). The length of the CDR3 is 16 residues.

This rearrangement joins TRBV11-2 to TRBJ1-4; possibly TRBD1 for D (6 bases). This CDR3 has 15 amino acids. V was cut by 6 bases and J by 3 bases, with 14 bases left in between. Germline loops: CDR1 SGHAT, CDR2 FQNNGV. CDR3 region: CASSSSTGPNEKLFF. The CDR3 DNA sequence: TGTGCCAGCAGTTCATCGACAGGACCTAATGAAAAACTGTTTTTT.

The CDR3 region has the DNA TGTGCCAGCAGTGACAGGACGGGGGTCACCTACGAGCAGTACTTC. Its translation: CASSDRTGVTYEQYF. The chain carries TRBV6-1 and TRBJ2-7, with a weak D call TRBD2 (6 bases). Germline V gene data show CDR1 as MNHNS and CDR2 as SASEGT. The CDR3 runs to 15 residues. V lost 3 bases and J 2 bases, leaving 14 bases between the germline ends.

This chain joins TRBV5-1 and TRBJ2-1; perhaps TRBD2 as D (5 bases). CDR1 SGHRS and CDR2 YFSETQ come from the germline V gene. V shed 0 bases and J shed 3 bases, with 10 bases lying between them. CDR3 length: 15 residues. CDR3 coding DNA: TGCGCCAGCAGCTTGGAGCGGCCCCGCTACAATGAGCAGTTCTTC. Encoded protein: CASSLERPRYNEQFF.